These T cell receptor beta chains were read from a single sample in a study of blood T cell repertoires in COVID-19. Using immunoSEQ multiplex PCR, the repertoire was profiled, and TCRdb retains in-frame clones only, with some absent. The sample records 75,000 to 95,000 clones, about 80% being singletons. Sequenced sample: peripheral blood. All receptors come from a woman aged 40 to 50 with active or convalescent COVID-19. Each CDR3 is given with its conserved first and last residue. Fields, in order: CDR3 DNA, CDR3 protein, V gene, clone size, J gene, D gene. D genes are given only for firm matches. Clone size is stated in some rows and not others, as once, few, many or a class when expanded.

TGTGCCAGCTCACCACTAGGGGGCATGAACACTGAAGCTTTCTTT | CASSPLGGMNTEAFF | TRBV18 | - | TRBJ1-1 | TRBD1
TGTGCCAGCAGTGAAGCGCTTCTGGCGGGAACCCACGAGCAGTACTTC | CASSEALLAGTHEQYF | TRBV6-1 | - | TRBJ2-7 | -
TGTGCCAGCAGCCCCCGACTAGCGGCAGATACGCAGTATTTT | CASSPRLAADTQYF | TRBV9 | - | TRBJ2-3 | TRBD2
TGTGCCAGCAACCAGCGGCCAGATACGCAGTATTTT | CASNQRPDTQYF | TRBV10-3 | once | TRBJ2-3 | -
TGTGCCAGCAGTGGACAGGGTTACTCTGGGGCCAACGTCCTGACTTTC | CASSGQGYSGANVLTF | TRBV27 | - | TRBJ2-6 | TRBD1
TGTGCCATCAGTGACAGGGAGGATCAGCCCCAGCATTTT | CAISDREDQPQHF | TRBV10-3 | - | TRBJ1-5 | -
TGCGCCAGCAGCCAAGAGGAGTACTTTGGAGGGAATGAAGCTTTCTTT | CASSQEEYFGGNEAFF | TRBV4-3 | once | TRBJ1-1 | -
TGTGCCAGCAGTTCGAAGGGCCTGACAGGGGCTGGCTACACCTTC | CASSSKGLTGAGYTF | TRBV28 | - | TRBJ1-2 | TRBD1
TGTGCCAGCAGCCGGGGACTAGCGGGAGGGCTTTACAATGAGCAGTTCTTC | CASSRGLAGGLYNEQFF | TRBV3-1/TRBV3-2 | - | TRBJ2-1 | TRBD2
TGTGCCAGCCGAGGGTCAGGCACAGATACGCAGTATTTT | CASRGSGTDTQYF | TRBV6-5 | once | TRBJ2-3 | -
TGTGCCAGAAGCTTGTTAGGGGGGAACACTGAAGCTTTCTTT | CARSLLGGNTEAFF | TRBV5-3 | - | TRBJ1-1 | -
TGTGCCAGCAGACCCCGACAGGCTAACTATGGCTACACCTTC | CASRPRQANYGYTF | TRBV7-9 | - | TRBJ1-2 | -
TGTGCCAGCAGTGATGGGGGACTAGCGGCTAGCACAGATACGCAGTATTTT | CASSDGGLAASTDTQYF | TRBV2 | - | TRBJ2-3 | TRBD2
TGCGCCAGCAGCCAAGACGGCGGGCGGCACAATGAGCAGTTCTTC | CASSQDGGRHNEQFF | TRBV4-1 | once | TRBJ2-1 | -
TGTGCCAGCAGGGGCGAAAACACCGGGGAGCTGTTTTTT | CASRGENTGELFF | TRBV12-3/TRBV12-4 | - | TRBJ2-2 | -
TGCGCCAGCAGCTTGGGACACCAGAACACCGGGGAGCTGTTTTTT | CASSLGHQNTGELFF | TRBV5-1 | - | TRBJ2-2 | -
TGTGCTAGTGGCCCCGGACTAGCGGGAGTTGTAGAGCAGTACTTC | CASGPGLAGVVEQYF | TRBV12-5 | - | TRBJ2-7 | TRBD2
TGTGCCACCAGTGATTTGTCGGGCACCGGGGAGCTGTTTTTT | CATSDLSGTGELFF | TRBV24-1 | many | TRBJ2-2 | -
TGTGCCAGCAGTGAGGCACTAGTATCGGGAGAGCAGTTCTTC | CASSEALVSGEQFF | TRBV2 | - | TRBJ2-1 | -
TGCGCCAGCAGCCAAGAGGGGACAGGACCTAGTACGCAGTATTTT | CASSQEGTGPSTQYF | TRBV4-3 | - | TRBJ2-3 | TRBD1
TGTGCCAGCAGCTTAGTAGGGGGCCGCACAGATACGCAGTATTTT | CASSLVGGRTDTQYF | TRBV7-9 | - | TRBJ2-3 | TRBD1